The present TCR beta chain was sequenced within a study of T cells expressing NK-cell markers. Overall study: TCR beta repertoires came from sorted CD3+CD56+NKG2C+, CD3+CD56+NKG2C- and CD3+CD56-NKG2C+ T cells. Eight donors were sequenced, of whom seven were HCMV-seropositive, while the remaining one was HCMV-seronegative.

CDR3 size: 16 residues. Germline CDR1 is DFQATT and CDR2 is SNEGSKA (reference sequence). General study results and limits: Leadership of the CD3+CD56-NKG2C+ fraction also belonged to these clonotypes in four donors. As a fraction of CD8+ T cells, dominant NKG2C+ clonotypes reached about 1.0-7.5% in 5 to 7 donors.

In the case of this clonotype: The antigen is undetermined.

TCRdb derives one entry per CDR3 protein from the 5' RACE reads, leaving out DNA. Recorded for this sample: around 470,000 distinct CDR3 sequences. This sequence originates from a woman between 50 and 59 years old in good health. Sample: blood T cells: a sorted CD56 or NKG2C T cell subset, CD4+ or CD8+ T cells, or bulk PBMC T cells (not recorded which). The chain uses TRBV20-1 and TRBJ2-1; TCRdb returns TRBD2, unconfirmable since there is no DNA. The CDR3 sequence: CSARDLGLAGGNEQFF.